These 24 T cell receptor beta chains were sequenced from one sample in a study of regulatory T cells in long-lasting Graves disease. As to time point: newly diagnosed GD, antithyroid drugs for less than 3 months. Extracted PBMC RNA gave rise to the TCR library. Building the TCR beta libraries relied on iRepertoire HTBI primers, and CDR3 regions underwent Arm-PCR. One entry per CDR3 protein, called by TCRdb with MiXCR from the multiplex PCR reads. The data hold 250,000 to 300,000 distinct CDR3 sequences, with 15% to 20% observed a single time. The same sample was also used in a study of T cells in Graves' hyperthyroidism and ophthalmopathy.

This material consisted of peripheral blood mononuclear cells (PBMCs), taken at new diagnosis, from a patient treated with antithyroid drugs. The receptors here all came from a woman in her twenties or thirties with Graves disease.

In this sample, this clonotype turned up many times. The chain couples TRBV6-1 to TRBJ1-3, with D unclear. Germline-derived CDR1 and CDR2 are MNHNS and SASEGT. The CDR3 runs to 13 residues. Trimming took 7 bases from V and 0 from J, leaving 7 bases between them. CDR3 protein: CASNRVSGNTIYF. CDR3 nucleotides: TGTGCCAGCAACAGAGTCTCTGGAAACACCATATATTTT.

This clonotype came up a few times. J is TRBJ1-6 and V is TRBV19; no clear D. Trimming cost V 1 base and J 3 bases, with 7 bases left between them. CDR1 and CDR2 from the germline V gene are LNHDA and SQIVND (reference sequence). CDR3 length equals 15 residues. The DNA for the CDR3 is TGTGCCAGTAGTATAGTCCAGGACTATAATTCACCCCTCCACTTT. Translated, it gives CASSIVQDYNSPLHF.

This clonotype was recorded once. Here the CDR3 omits its conserved ending phenylalanine or tryptophan, so a read error is the likely source. The chain links TRBV19 to TRBJ1-3, with D unresolved. The CDR3 length is 15 residues. Trimming took off 7 bases at V and 0 bases at J, with 13 bases between the two ends. Germline CDR1 and CDR2: LNHDA and SQIVND (reference sequence). CDR3 nucleotides: TGTGCCAGTAAGGCGTGGGGAGACTCTGGAAACACCATATATTCT. It yields the protein CASKAWGDSGNTIYS.

This clonotype was counted at least ten times. The J gene is TRBJ2-3, the V gene TRBV5-1; TRBD2 matches 8 bases. The germline V gene has CDR1 SGHRS and CDR2 YFSETQ. Germline trimming cut 0 bases from V and 6 bases from J; bases unmatched to any gene: 6. CDR3 size: 15 residues. Written as DNA, the CDR3 is TGCGCCAGCAGCTTGGGGGGAACTAGCGGCGATACGCAGTATTTT. This codes for CASSLGGTSGDTQYF.

This clonotype was seen repeatedly, ten times or more. The chain employs TRBV6-2 or TRBV6-3 and TRBJ2-7; D may be TRBD1 (6 bases). This CDR3 spans 14 amino acids. V shed 10 bases and J shed 3 bases, with 19 bases lying between them. Germline assignment: CDR1 MNHEY and CDR2 SVGEGT. The DNA of the CDR3 is TGTGCCACCAACTCGGGCAGGGGTGGCTACGAGCAGTACTTC. This gives the protein CATNSGRGGYEQYF.

The sample holds many counts of this clonotype. The CDR3 sequence: CASSWTGTYEQYF. In DNA, the CDR3 is TGTGCCAGCAGTTGGACAGGAACCTACGAGCAGTACTTC. This sequence joins TRBV12-3 or TRBV12-4 and TRBJ2-7; 7 nucleotides line up with TRBD1. The CDR3 runs to 13 residues. V lost 4 bases and J lost 2; bases outside the gene matches: 2.

This clonotype was found many times. The chain links TRBV9 to TRBJ2-3; maybe TRBD2 (7 bases). The germline V gene has CDR1 SGDLS and CDR2 YYNGEE. Trimming took 2 bases from V and 2 from J, leaving 12 bases between them. This CDR3 spans 15 amino acids. The DNA for the CDR3 is TGTGCCAGCAGCGTTTGGGAGGGGGTCACAGATACGCAGTATTTT. Translated: CASSVWEGVTDTQYF.

This clonotype was observed at least ten times. This chain joins TRBV20-1 and TRBJ1-2; TRBD1 is a possible D gene (5 bases). Germline V gene sequence: CDR1 DFQATT, CDR2 SNEGSKA (reference sequence). V was clipped by 0 bases and J by 2 bases, with 10 bases between them. The length of the CDR3 is 14 residues. For the CDR3, the DNA is TGCAGTGCTAGAGATCCGACAGTCAACTATGGCTACACCTTC. It codes for CSARDPTVNYGYTF.

This clonotype was seen repeatedly, ten times or more. J is TRBJ1-2 and V is TRBV27; possibly TRBD1 for D (6 bases). The CDR3 loop spans 13 amino acids. V lost 6 bases to trimming and J lost 5 bases, with 13 bases between them. Per germline, CDR1 MNHEY and CDR2 SMNVEV (reference sequence). This CDR3 is CASRPGTPYGYTF. DNA for the CDR3: TGTGCCAGCAGACCCGGGACACCTTATGGCTACACCTTC.

This clonotype was observed many times. V is TRBV20-1 and J is TRBJ1-3; no definite D call. The CDR3 length is 12 residues. V lost 5 bases and J 2 bases, leaving 7 bases between the germline ends. Germline V gene sequence: CDR1 DFQATT, CDR2 SNEGSKA (reference sequence). The CDR3 nucleotides read TGCAGTGCTCTCAGGACTGGAAACACCATATATTTT. Translating it yields CSALRTGNTIYF.

This clonotype occurred many times. The chain couples TRBV7-9 to TRBJ1-4; D may be TRBD1 (5 bases). With 8 bases removed from V and 7 bases from J, the gap between germline ends came to 14 bases. The CDR3 consists of 13 residues. From germline, CDR1 is SEHNR and CDR2 FQNEAQ (reference sequence). The CDR3 DNA is TGTGCCAGCGGGCGACAGCTGGTTGAAAAACTGTTTTTT. Translated, it gives CASGRQLVEKLFF.

This clonotype was counted between two and nine times. V usage is TRBV5-4 and J usage is TRBJ2-1; 7 bases align to TRBD1. Germline V gives CDR1 SGHNT, CDR2 YYREEE (reference sequence). After removal of 0 bases from V and 3 bases from J, the junction contained 3 bases not matched to a gene. The CDR3 loop spans 15 amino acids. The CDR3 is CASSLEGARYNEQFF. The CDR3 DNA sequence: TGTGCCAGCAGCTTGGAGGGGGCCCGCTACAATGAGCAGTTCTTC.

This clonotype was seen repeatedly, ten times or more. The CDR3: CASSLGQLNYGYTF. The CDR3, as DNA: TGTGCCAGCAGCTTGGGCCAACTTAACTATGGCTACACCTTC. This chain connects TRBV5-6 to TRBJ1-2; D unclear. Germline values: CDR1 SGHDT, CDR2 YYEEEE. The V end was cut by 0 bases, the J end by 1 base, with 7 bases between. CDR3 length equals 14 residues.

This clonotype was counted at least ten times. The chain recombines TRBV6-1 with TRBJ2-1; 10 bases match TRBD2. Trimming took 6 bases from V and 5 from J; bases not matched to a gene: 10. Germline assignment: CDR1 MNHNS and CDR2 SASEGT. The CDR3 extends over 16 amino acids. As DNA, the CDR3 is TGTGCCAGCAGGCCTAATCTAGCGGGGGTAAACAATGAGCAGTTCTTC. This codes for CASRPNLAGVNNEQFF.

This clonotype was recorded at least ten times. CDR3 region: CASKPLAEGPMNTEAFF. The CDR3 DNA sequence: TGTGCCAGTAAGCCCCTAGCCGAGGGACCAATGAACACTGAAGCTTTCTTT. The chain joins TRBV19 to TRBJ1-1; a weak D match, TRBD1 (5 bases). The CDR3 has 17 residues. The germline gives CDR1 LNHDA, CDR2 SQIVND (reference sequence). Trimming stripped 7 bases from V and 0 bases from J, with 21 bases between.

This clonotype was seen many times. This chain joins TRBV2 and TRBJ2-7; no clear D. The CDR3 loop spans 14 amino acids. Germline CDR1 reads SNHLY; CDR2 reads FYNNEI. The ends were cut back, 4 bases at V and 1 base at J, with 11 bases in the middle. CDR3 region: CASSALRSSYEQYF. For the CDR3, the DNA is TGTGCCAGCAGTGCGCTCAGATCATCCTACGAGCAGTACTTC.

A few counts support this clonotype. The CDR3 carries no conserved terminal phenylalanine or tryptophan, so it likely arises from a read error. The V call is TRBV5-1, the J call TRBJ1-5; 7 bases fit TRBD1. J gave up 4 bases and V 0 bases, and 4 bases lay outside the gene matches. This CDR3 has 15 amino acids. Germline loops: CDR1 SGHRS, CDR2 YFSETQ. The CDR3 region has the DNA TGCGCCAGCAGCTTGGGAGGGACAGAGAATCAGCCCCAGCATTCT. It specifies CASSLGGTENQPQHS.

This clonotype was recorded many times. The chain has TRBV11-1 and TRBJ1-6, with a tentative D call TRBD1 (6 bases). Per germline, CDR1 SGHAT and CDR2 FQDESV (reference sequence). Trimming shortened V by 4 bases and J by 10 bases, and 20 bases separated the two germline ends. This CDR3 region has 16 residues. The CDR3 reads CASSSPPGASGSPLHF. In nucleotides, the CDR3 is TGTGCCAGCAGCTCTCCGCCAGGGGCGAGTGGATCACCCCTCCACTTT.

V gene TRBV9 combines with J gene TRBJ2-7; 13 bases map to TRBD2. The CDR3 has 16 amino acids. Germline CDR1 reads SGDLS; CDR2 reads YYNGEE. V shed 3 bases and J 3 bases; nucleotides not matched to a gene: 6. The CDR3 region has the DNA TGTGCCAGCAGCGAGGGGACTAGCGGGGATCTCTACGAGCAGTACTTC. Translating gives CASSEGTSGDLYEQYF.

This clonotype was recorded many times. J is TRBJ2-3 and V is TRBV13; 12 bases are a match to TRBD2. With 3 bases clipped from V and 0 bases from J, the junction kept 4 bases outside the gene matches. CDR3 length equals 17 residues. Germline CDR1 PRHDT, CDR2 FYEKMQ (reference sequence). The CDR3 nucleotides read TGTGCCAGCAGCTTCGGGACTAGCGGGCTTAGCACAGATACGCAGTATTTT. It yields the protein CASSFGTSGLSTDTQYF.

This clonotype was counted ten times or more. CDR3 nucleotide sequence: TGTGCCAGCAGTTACGGCAGGGAGGTCTACGAGCAGTACTTC. Translation gives CASSYGREVYEQYF. This rearrangement joins TRBV6-2 or TRBV6-3 to TRBJ2-7; D possibly corresponds to TRBD2 (6 bases). V dropped 2 bases and J dropped 3 bases, with 11 bases sitting between them. Germline V gene sequence: CDR1 MNHEY, CDR2 SVGEGT. The CDR3 has 14 amino acids.

This clonotype appeared a few times. CDR3 bases: TGTGCCAGCAGTGTCGACAGCCTCTTTACCTACAATGAGCAGTTCTTC. As protein: CASSVDSLFTYNEQFF. This chain uses TRBV12-3 or TRBV12-4 with TRBJ2-1, with D possibly TRBD1 on 5 matching bases. The CDR3 covers 16 residues. The ends were cut back, 5 bases at V and 2 bases at J, with 16 bases in the middle.

This clonotype was recorded a few times. The chain carries TRBV6-1 and TRBJ2-1, with 8 bases matching TRBD1. After removal of 6 bases from V and 14 bases from J, the junction contained 9 bases not matched to a gene. CDR3 size: 12 residues. The germline V gene has CDR1 MNHNS and CDR2 SASEGT. CDR3 amino acids: CASRQQGAREFF. CDR3 DNA: TGTGCCAGCAGACAGCAGGGGGCGCGGGAGTTCTTC.

This clonotype was seen at least ten times. This may come from a read error, since a much larger clone is one base off. CDR3 region: CAISGDYNEQFF. The CDR3 coding sequence is TGTGCCATCAGTGGGGACTACAATGAGCAGTTCTTC. The chain has TRBV10-3 and TRBJ2-1; D unclear. Germline V CDR1 and CDR2: ENHRY, SYGVKD. V lost 4 bases and J 3 bases, leaving 4 bases between the germline ends. The CDR3 contains 12 residues.